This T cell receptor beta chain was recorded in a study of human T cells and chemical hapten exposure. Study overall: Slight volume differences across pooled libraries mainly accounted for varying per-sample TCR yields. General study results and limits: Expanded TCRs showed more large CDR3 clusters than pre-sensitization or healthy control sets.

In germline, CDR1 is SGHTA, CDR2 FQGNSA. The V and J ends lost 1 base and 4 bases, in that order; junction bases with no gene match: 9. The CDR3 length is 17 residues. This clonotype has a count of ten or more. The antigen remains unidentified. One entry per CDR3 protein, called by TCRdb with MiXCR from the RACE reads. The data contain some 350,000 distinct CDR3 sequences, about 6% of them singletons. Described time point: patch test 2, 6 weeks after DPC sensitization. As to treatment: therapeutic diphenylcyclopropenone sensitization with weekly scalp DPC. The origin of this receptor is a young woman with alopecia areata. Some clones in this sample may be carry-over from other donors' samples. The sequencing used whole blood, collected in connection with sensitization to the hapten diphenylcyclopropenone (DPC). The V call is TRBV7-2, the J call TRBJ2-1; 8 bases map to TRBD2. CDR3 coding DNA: TGTGCCAGCAGCTTAGGCCCCGGGGGGGCCTTGTACAATGAGCAGTTCTTC. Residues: CASSLGPGGALYNEQFF. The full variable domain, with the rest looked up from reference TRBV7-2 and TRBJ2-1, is GAGVSQSPSNKVTEKGKDVELRCDPISGHTALYWYRQSLGQGLEFLIYFQGNSAPDKSGLPSDRFSAERTGGSVSTLTIQRTQQEDSAVYLCASSLGPGGALYNEQFFGPGTRLTVL.